Presented here are 25 T cell receptor beta chains from one specimen sequenced in a study of OX40 agonist ivuxolimab in advanced cancers. The protocol was immunoSEQ multiplex PCR, while the TCRdb copy is restricted to in-frame clones and leaves out a portion. The sample yields fewer than 70,000 clones, around three quarters seen once. The specimen was CD4+ or CD8+ T cells sorted from blood, collected in a trial of the OX40 agonist ivuxolimab. The receptors here all came from an adult with an advanced solid tumor such as melanoma, head and neck, liver or kidney cancer.

The chain combines TRBV28 with TRBJ2-2; D remains unclear. The CDR3 spans 16 residues. Trimming left V 2 bases short and J 6 bases short, with 16 bases between. CDR1 and CDR2 from the germline V gene are MDHEN and SYDVKM. CDR3 nucleotide sequence: TGTGCCAGCAGTTTAGGGCGACGGTACAAGGCCGGGGAGCTGTTTTTT. Translation: CASSLGRRYKAGELFF. The full variable domain, in which reference TRBV28 and TRBJ2-2 provide the parts outside the CDR3, is DVKVTQSSRYLVKRTGEKVFLECVQDMDHENMFWYRQDPGLGLRLIYFSYDVKMKEKGDIPEGYSVSREKKERFSLILESASTNQTSMYLCASSLGRRYKAGELFFGEGSRLTVL.

The rearrangement links TRBV18 to TRBJ2-5; possibly TRBD1 for D (6 bases). Germline V CDR1 and CDR2: KGHSH, LQKENI. V was pared by 3 bases and J by 5 bases, with 10 bases between. The CDR3 runs to 13 residues. The CDR3 nucleotides are TGTGCCAGCTCACCGGGGGCCATGGAGACCCAGTACTTC. It codes for CASSPGAMETQYF.

Only a few counts were recorded for this clone. The chain recombines TRBV7-2 with TRBJ1-1, with 8 nucleotides matching TRBD1. Germline V gene lookup returns CDR1 SGHTA and CDR2 FQGNSA. The junction had 6 bases not matched to a gene; V was cut back by 4 bases and J by 5 bases. There are 14 residues in the CDR3. The CDR3 DNA reads TGTGCCAGCAGCTCTACAGGGGGAAGGACTGAAGCTTTCTTT. It yields the protein CASSSTGGRTEAFF.

This chain links TRBV6-5 with TRBJ1-4; the D gene is possibly TRBD1 (5 bases). The CDR3 extends over 15 amino acids. V lost 5 bases and J lost 5, with 15 bases in between. Germline V lookup: CDR1 MNHEY, CDR2 SVGAGI. The CDR3 region has the DNA TGTGCCAGCAGTAGGGTGAGGGGTCGGAATGAAAAACTGTTTTTT. It specifies CASSRVRGRNEKLFF.

The rearrangement joins TRBV5-6 to TRBJ2-1, with 9 bases matching TRBD1. The CDR3 has 16 amino acids. With V trimmed by 3 bases and J by 6 bases, 10 bases remained unmatched. The germline V gene encodes CDR1 SGHDT and CDR2 YYEEEE. In DNA, the CDR3 is TGTGCCAGCAGCTCGTGGGACAGGGTGGGCTTCAATGAGCAGTTCTTC. This sequence encodes CASSSWDRVGFNEQFF.

Ten or more counts support this clone. The chain recombines TRBV4-1 with TRBJ1-2; D may be TRBD1 (5 bases). The germline CDR1 and CDR2 sequences are MGHRA and YSYEKL. This CDR3 is 14 amino acids long. Trimming took off 3 bases at V and 4 bases at J, with 12 bases between the two ends. CDR3 in amino acids: CASSQLGTGYGYTF. The CDR3 DNA reads TGCGCCAGCAGCCAGCTTGGGACCGGCTATGGCTACACCTTC.

The table lists this clone with a few counts. The chain combines TRBV19 with TRBJ1-2; D remains ambiguous. Germline loops: CDR1 LNHDA, CDR2 SQIVND (reference sequence). The CDR3 has 13 residues. V was clipped by 5 bases and J by 4 bases, with 11 bases between them. The CDR3 region is CASSLERVYGYTF. The CDR3 DNA sequence: TGTGCCAGTAGTCTGGAACGGGTCTATGGCTACACCTTC.

The V call is TRBV6-4, the J call TRBJ1-3, with D uncertain. Germline CDR1 is MRHNA and CDR2 is SNTAGT. This CDR3 region has 15 residues. The V and J ends lost 4 bases and 2 bases respectively, with 12 bases between them. The CDR3 protein is CASSASRGPGNTIYF. Here the CDR3 DNA reads TGTGCCAGCAGTGCTTCGAGAGGGCCTGGAAACACCATATATTTT.

The CDR3 loop is CASSPQNRVNYGYTF. CDR3 in DNA: TGTGCCAGCAGCCCCCAGAACAGGGTTAACTATGGCTACACCTTC. V gene TRBV9 combines with J gene TRBJ1-2, with D perhaps TRBD1 (6 bases). In germline, CDR1 is SGDLS, CDR2 YYNGEE. The CDR3 consists of 15 residues. The ends were cut back, 4 bases at V and 1 base at J, with 14 bases in the middle.

This rearrangement joins TRBV6-6 to TRBJ1-1; D remains unclear. CDR1 is MNHNY, CDR2 SVGAGI, per germline (reference sequence). This CDR3 spans 12 amino acids. V lost 6 bases and J 0 bases, leaving 5 bases between the germline ends. This CDR3 reads CASSAMNTEAFF. The CDR3 DNA reads TGTGCCAGCAGCGCGATGAACACTGAAGCTTTCTTT.

The rearrangement links TRBV7-8 to TRBJ2-1; TRBD2 matches at 11 bases. With 0 bases clipped from V and 6 bases from J, the junction kept 10 bases outside the gene matches. This CDR3 has 18 amino acids. In germline, CDR1 is SGHVS, CDR2 FQNEAQ. The DNA for the CDR3 is TGTGCCAGCAGCTTAGCCCGTCGACTAGCGGGGCTACGCAATGAGCAGTTCTTC. It is translated as CASSLARRLAGLRNEQFF.

As regards this clone: This sample includes further DNA sequences coding for the same CDR3. V usage is TRBV28 and J usage is TRBJ2-7; possibly TRBD2 for D (6 bases). Per germline, CDR1 MDHEN and CDR2 SYDVKM. The CDR3 covers 14 residues. V lost 2 bases and J 4 bases, leaving 12 bases between the germline ends. CDR3 protein: CASSLAGGGYEQYF. The CDR3 DNA reads TGTGCCAGCAGTTTAGCGGGCGGAGGGTACGAGCAGTACTTC.

The rearrangement uses TRBV28 and TRBJ1-1; D possibly corresponds to TRBD1 (6 bases). Germline V gene lookup returns CDR1 MDHEN and CDR2 SYDVKM. The V gene lost 5 bases and the J gene lost 10 bases, with 17 bases spanning the gap. The CDR3 covers 13 residues. CDR3 residues: CASSTRTAPGAFF. CDR3 coding DNA: TGTGCCAGCAGTACCCGGACAGCCCCAGGAGCTTTCTTT.

This clone was seen a handful of times. The genes are TRBV6-5 and TRBJ1-6; TRBD1 might be the D (5 bases). The V gene's germline CDR1 is MNHEY and CDR2 SVGAGI. Between the trimmed V and J ends, which lost 5 bases and 7 bases, there was a span of 9 bases. The CDR3 has 13 residues. The CDR3 DNA sequence: TGTGCCAGCAGTAGCCGGGACAATTCACCCCTCCACTTT. This translates into CASSSRDNSPLHF.

V and J are TRBV2 and TRBJ2-1; either TRBD1 or TRBD2 may supply D (7 bases each). Germline V lookup: CDR1 SNHLY, CDR2 FYNNEI. The ends were cut back, 4 bases at V and 9 bases at J, with 16 bases in the middle. The CDR3 loop spans 14 amino acids. The CDR3 here is CASSVRGRVSEQFF. CDR3 coding DNA: TGTGCCAGCAGTGTCAGGGGGAGGGTTAGTGAGCAGTTCTTC.

By sample share, this clone is hyperexpanded (1% or more). This sample also contains other DNA sequences that code for the same CDR3. The chain links TRBV2 to TRBJ1-1; no clear D. Between the trimmed V and J ends, which lost 7 bases and 4 bases, there was a span of 7 bases. The CDR3 has 11 residues. Looked up from germline, CDR1 is SNHLY and CDR2 is FYNNEI. CDR3 bases: TGTGCCAGCACCTACGCCACTGAAGCTTTCTTT. Protein product: CASTYATEAFF.

This clone was seen a single time. This rearrangement joins TRBV7-2 to TRBJ2-2, with D possibly TRBD2 on 5 matching bases. Germline CDR1 SGHTA, CDR2 FQGNSA. The CDR3 has 14 amino acids. The V gene lost 2 bases and the J gene lost 9 bases, with 13 bases spanning the gap. DNA of the CDR3: TGTGCCAGCAGCTTAAAACGGGGAGTTAGGGAGCTGTTTTTT. Translating it yields CASSLKRGVRELFF.

The genes are TRBV6-6 and TRBJ1-2; D remains unclear. V lost 7 bases and J lost 8, with 14 bases in between. This CDR3 region has 12 residues. Germline V gives CDR1 MNHNY, CDR2 SVGAGI (reference sequence). The CDR3 region is CASTTGMGGYTF. The CDR3 nucleotides read TGTGCCAGCACCACCGGTATGGGCGGCTACACCTTC.

The rearrangement uses TRBV9 and TRBJ2-3; D unresolved. Germline values: CDR1 SGDLS, CDR2 YYNGEE. V was clipped by 3 bases and J by 8 bases, with 13 bases between them. The CDR3 consists of 13 residues. CDR3 DNA sequence: TGTGCCAGCAGCGCCCCCGGGCCTGGTACGCAGTATTTT. Amino acid sequence: CASSAPGPGTQYF. The whole variable domain, remainder taken from reference TRBV9 and TRBJ2-3, is DSGVTQTPKHLITATGQRVTLRCSPRSGDLSVYWYQQSLDQGLQFLIQYYNGEERAKGNILERFSAQQFPDLHSELNLSSLELGDSALYFCASSAPGPGTQYFGPGTRLTVL.

This chain uses TRBV7-9 with TRBJ1-1, with TRBD1 matching over 8 bases. In germline, CDR1 is SEHNR, CDR2 FQNEAQ (reference sequence). This CDR3 has 15 amino acids. The trim removed 1 base at V and 5 bases at J, leaving 6 bases unmatched. The CDR3, as DNA: TGTGCCAGCAGCTTAGGAAAACAGGGGGGGACTGAAGCTTTCTTT. Protein: CASSLGKQGGTEAFF.

This clone showed up just once. The chain joins TRBV4-2 to TRBJ2-5; 7 bases map to TRBD1. The junction had 9 bases not matched to a gene; V was cut back by 0 bases and J by 2 bases. CDR1 LGHNA and CDR2 YNFKEQ come from the germline V gene. This CDR3 is 17 amino acids long. CDR3 sequence (DNA): TGTGCCAGCAGCCAAGATCAGGACAGGATAAAACAAGAGACCCAGTACTTC. Its protein product is CASSQDQDRIKQETQYF.

The V gene is TRBV19, the J gene TRBJ2-7; possible D gene TRBD2, 6 bases. Trimming shortened V by 5 bases and J by 3 bases, and 17 bases separated the two germline ends. Germline CDR1 is LNHDA and CDR2 is SQIVND (reference sequence). This CDR3 has 15 residues. In DNA, the CDR3 is TGTGCCAGTAGTCCTTACCGTGGGGGGATCTACGAGCAGTACTTC. Its protein is CASSPYRGGIYEQYF. Full variable domain (rest looked up from reference TRBV19 and TRBJ2-7): DGGITQSPKYLFRKEGQNVTLSCEQNLNHDAMYWYRQDPGQGLRLIYYSQIVNDFQKGDIAEGYSVSREKKESFPLTVTSAQKNPTAFYLCASSPYRGGIYEQYFGPGTRLTVT.

This sequence joins TRBV7-2 and TRBJ2-3; D is perhaps TRBD2 (5 bases). Trimming took off 1 base at V and 0 bases at J, with 14 bases between the two ends. The CDR3 is 17 amino acids. Germline-derived CDR1 and CDR2 are SGHTA and FQGNSA. The CDR3 region is CASSLGGGSTSTDTQYF. The CDR3 DNA reads TGTGCCAGCAGCTTAGGAGGAGGCAGTACTAGCACAGATACGCAGTATTTT.

The CDR3 DNA reads TGTGCCAGCAGCTTAGAGGCCAGAAATGAGCAGTTCTTC. This codes for CASSLEARNEQFF. The rearrangement joins TRBV7-2 to TRBJ2-1; D remains ambiguous. The CDR3 contains 13 residues. The V gene lost 1 base and the J gene lost 7 bases, with 8 bases spanning the gap. Germline-derived CDR1 and CDR2 are SGHTA and FQGNSA. Complete variable domain (other parts from reference TRBV7-2 and TRBJ2-1): GAGVSQSPSNKVTEKGKDVELRCDPISGHTALYWYRQSLGQGLEFLIYFQGNSAPDKSGLPSDRFSAERTGGSVSTLTIQRTQQEDSAVYLCASSLEARNEQFFGPGTRLTVL.

The gene calls are TRBV19 and TRBJ2-3, with D hard to call. This CDR3 has 15 residues. V dropped 3 bases and J dropped 7 bases, with 17 bases sitting between them. CDR1 LNHDA and CDR2 SQIVND come from the germline V gene (reference sequence). Written as DNA, the CDR3 is TGTGCCAGTAGTATTTCTGGGCCAGCAGTAAATACGCAGTATTTT. This encodes CASSISGPAVNTQYF.